This T cell receptor (beta chain) came from a study of blood T cells in healthy people across ages. With 5 bases clipped from V and 0 bases from J, the junction kept 10 bases outside the gene matches. Per germline, CDR1 MNHNS and CDR2 SASEGT. The CDR3 has 19 amino acids. This clonotype was found many times. With a J-beta primer mix and a sample-barcoded 5' primer, a second PCR ran about 7 to 12 cycles. TCRdb re-analysed the 5' RACE reads in MiXCR, keeping a single row per CDR3 protein. The sample consists of some 700,000 distinct CDR3 sequences, around 46% of them appearing once. This clonotype was obtained from a woman aged 60 to 75 in good health. The sequenced sample consisted of blood. V is TRBV6-1 and J is TRBJ2-1; 13 bases are shared with TRBD2. The CDR3 protein is CASSLRTSGSGSSYNEQFF. CDR3 bases: TGTGCCAGCAGTCTCAGGACTAGCGGGAGCGGAAGCTCCTACAATGAGCAGTTCTTC.